Many counts were recorded for the clone carrying this T cell receptor beta chain. The antigen is unknown. TCRdb independently ran MiXCR on the 5' RACE reads; one entry per CDR3 protein. The table shows under 300,000 distinct CDR3 sequences, with 5.5% to 8.5% occurring only once. This sample was taken from a study of T cells after yellow fever vaccination. Study observations and caveats: CD4 and CD8 compartments shared a small share of clonotypes.

CDR3 length equals 15 residues. Germline V lookup: CDR1 DFQATT, CDR2 SNEGSKA (reference sequence). Trimming removed 6 bases at V and 0 bases at J, with 16 bases between. This rearrangement joins TRBV20-1 to TRBJ2-3, with a tentative D call TRBD2 (6 bases). The source is a man younger than 40 who received the YFV17D yellow fever vaccine. Material: CD4+ T cells sorted from PBMCs, obtained on the day of the yellow fever booster vaccination. The CDR3 protein is CSATRLGISTDTQYF. The CDR3 DNA reads TGCAGTGCCACAAGACTAGGGATAAGCACAGATACGCAGTATTTT.